A single TCR beta chain is shown here with its context. The sample is drawn from a study of blood T cell repertoires in COVID-19. The germline V gene has CDR1 LNHDA and CDR2 SQIVND (reference sequence). V lost 8 bases and J 4 bases, leaving 17 bases between the germline ends. The CDR3 spans 15 residues. In the original processing: Researchers report that nucleated cell counts were estimated from reference gene primer amplification. The repertoire was sequenced with immunoSEQ multiplex PCR; TCRdb's copy has only in-frame clones and lacks some. Clone size and V and J calls were adopted from that table, with D and trimming inferred from the DNA. The data show approximately 240,000 clones, approximately 84% seen once.

The receptor was derived from a man between 50 and 59 years old with acute or convalescent COVID-19. Input material: peripheral blood. The chain recombines TRBV19 with TRBJ1-4, with D possibly matching TRBD1 (6 bases). The CDR3 is CASLTGVGDNEKLFF. DNA for the CDR3: TGTGCCAGTCTGACAGGAGTAGGGGATAATGAAAAACTGTTTTTT. The variable domain in full, with the rest retrieved from reference TRBV19 and TRBJ1-4, is DGGITQSPKYLFRKEGQNVTLSCEQNLNHDAMYWYRQDPGQGLRLIYYSQIVNDFQKGDIAEGYSVSREKKESFPLTVTSAQKNPTAFYLCASLTGVGDNEKLFFGSGTQLSVL.